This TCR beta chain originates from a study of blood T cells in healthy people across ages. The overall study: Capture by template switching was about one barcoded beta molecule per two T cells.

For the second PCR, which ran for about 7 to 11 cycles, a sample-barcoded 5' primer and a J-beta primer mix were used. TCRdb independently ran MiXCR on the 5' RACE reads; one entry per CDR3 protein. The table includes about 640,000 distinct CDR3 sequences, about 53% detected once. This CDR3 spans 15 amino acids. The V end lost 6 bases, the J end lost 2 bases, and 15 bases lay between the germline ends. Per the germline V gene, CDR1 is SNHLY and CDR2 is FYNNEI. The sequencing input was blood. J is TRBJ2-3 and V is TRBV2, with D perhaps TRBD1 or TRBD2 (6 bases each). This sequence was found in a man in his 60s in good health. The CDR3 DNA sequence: TGTGCCAGCAGACAGGGACTGCTCTTCACAGATACGCAGTATTTT. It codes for CASRQGLLFTDTQYF.